This entry features one T cell receptor (beta chain) sequence. Produced via immunoSEQ multiplex PCR; TCRdb's table is partial and in-frame only. The profile shows about 1.4 million clones, around 95% of them singletons. This specimen belongs to a study of shared clonotypes between healthy human individuals. The CDR3 extends over 11 amino acids. Trimming removed 1 base at V and 4 bases at J, with 1 base between. The germline V gene has CDR1 ENHRY and CDR2 SYGVKD. The receptor was isolated from a man younger than 40 in good health. Specimen: naive CD4+ T cells sorted from blood. Subset denoted: CD45RA+ positively selected. The chain recombines TRBV10-3 with TRBJ1-1; D remains unclear. CDR3 residues: CAISEFTEAFF. As DNA, the CDR3 is TGTGCCATCAGTGAGTTCACTGAAGCTTTCTTT.